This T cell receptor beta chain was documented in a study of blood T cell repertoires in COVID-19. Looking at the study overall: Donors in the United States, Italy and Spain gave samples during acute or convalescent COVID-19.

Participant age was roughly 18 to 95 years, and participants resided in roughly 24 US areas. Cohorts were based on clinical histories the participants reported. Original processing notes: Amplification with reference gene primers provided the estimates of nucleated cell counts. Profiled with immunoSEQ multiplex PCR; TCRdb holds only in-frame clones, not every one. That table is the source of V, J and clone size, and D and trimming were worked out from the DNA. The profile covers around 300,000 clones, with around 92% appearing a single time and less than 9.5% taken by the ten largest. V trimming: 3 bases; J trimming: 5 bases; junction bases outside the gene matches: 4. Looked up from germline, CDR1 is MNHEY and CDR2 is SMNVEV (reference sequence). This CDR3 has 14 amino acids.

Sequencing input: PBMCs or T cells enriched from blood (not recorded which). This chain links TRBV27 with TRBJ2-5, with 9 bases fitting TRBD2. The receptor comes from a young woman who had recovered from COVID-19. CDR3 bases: TGTGCCAGCAGTTTGGGACTAGCAGGCGAGACCCAGTACTTC. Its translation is CASSLGLAGETQYF.